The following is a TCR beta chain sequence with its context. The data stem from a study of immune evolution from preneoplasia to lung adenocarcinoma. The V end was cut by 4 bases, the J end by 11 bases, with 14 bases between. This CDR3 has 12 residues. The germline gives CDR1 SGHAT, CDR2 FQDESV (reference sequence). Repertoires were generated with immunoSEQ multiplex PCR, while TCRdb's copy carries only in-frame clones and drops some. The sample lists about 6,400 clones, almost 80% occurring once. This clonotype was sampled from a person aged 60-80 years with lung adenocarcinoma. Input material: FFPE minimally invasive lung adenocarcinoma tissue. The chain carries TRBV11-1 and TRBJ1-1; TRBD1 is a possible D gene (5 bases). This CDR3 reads CASSWDDAAAFF. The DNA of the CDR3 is TGTGCCAGCAGCTGGGACGACGCCGCGGCTTTCTTT.